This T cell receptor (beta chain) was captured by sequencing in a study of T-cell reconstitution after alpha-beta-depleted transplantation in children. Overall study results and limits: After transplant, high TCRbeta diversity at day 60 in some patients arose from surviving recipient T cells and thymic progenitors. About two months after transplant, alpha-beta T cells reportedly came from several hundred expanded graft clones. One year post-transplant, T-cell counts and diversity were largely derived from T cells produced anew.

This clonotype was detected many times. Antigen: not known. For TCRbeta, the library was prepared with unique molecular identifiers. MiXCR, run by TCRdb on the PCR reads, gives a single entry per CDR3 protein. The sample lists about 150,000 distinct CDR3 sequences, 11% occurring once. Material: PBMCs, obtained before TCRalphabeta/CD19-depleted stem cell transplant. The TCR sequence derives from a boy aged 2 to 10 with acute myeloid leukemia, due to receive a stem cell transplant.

The CDR3 reads CASSQGLNTGELFF. The CDR3 bases are TGTGCCAGCAGCCAAGGGCTGAACACCGGGGAGCTGTTTTTT. This sequence joins TRBV3-1 and TRBJ2-2; D gene unclear. V was cut by 1 base and J by 1 base, with 4 bases left in between. Germline V gene sequence: CDR1 LGHDT, CDR2 YNNKEL (reference sequence). The CDR3 has 14 amino acids.